Below are 2 T cell receptor beta chains sequenced from a single sample in a study of cytomegalovirus exposure and HLA in healthy donors. Assay: immunoSEQ multiplex PCR; the TCRdb copy retains only in-frame clones and omits some. The sample includes about 64,000 clones, roughly 96% of them seen just once. Material for sequencing was PBMCs. The receptors derive from a woman aged 18-29 years in good health and CMV-seropositive.

CDR3 region: CASISSWGGSNQPQHF. CDR3 DNA sequence: TGTGCCAGTATCTCTAGTTGGGGGGGAAGCAATCAGCCCCAGCATTTT. The gene calls are TRBV19 and TRBJ1-5; tentative D call: TRBD1 (5 bases). This CDR3 is built from 16 residues. Trimming took off 7 bases at V and 1 base at J, with 17 bases between the two ends. Germline lookup yields CDR1 LNHDA and CDR2 SQIVND (reference sequence).

The CDR3 region has the DNA TGTGCCTGGAGTGTAGGGGCCGAGCAGTACTTC. Its translation is CAWSVGAEQYF. The chain joins TRBV30 to TRBJ2-7; tentative D call: TRBD1 (5 bases). The CDR3 is 11 amino acids. V lost 0 bases and J lost 6, with 6 bases in between. The germline CDR1 and CDR2 sequences are GTSNPN and SVGIG (reference sequence).